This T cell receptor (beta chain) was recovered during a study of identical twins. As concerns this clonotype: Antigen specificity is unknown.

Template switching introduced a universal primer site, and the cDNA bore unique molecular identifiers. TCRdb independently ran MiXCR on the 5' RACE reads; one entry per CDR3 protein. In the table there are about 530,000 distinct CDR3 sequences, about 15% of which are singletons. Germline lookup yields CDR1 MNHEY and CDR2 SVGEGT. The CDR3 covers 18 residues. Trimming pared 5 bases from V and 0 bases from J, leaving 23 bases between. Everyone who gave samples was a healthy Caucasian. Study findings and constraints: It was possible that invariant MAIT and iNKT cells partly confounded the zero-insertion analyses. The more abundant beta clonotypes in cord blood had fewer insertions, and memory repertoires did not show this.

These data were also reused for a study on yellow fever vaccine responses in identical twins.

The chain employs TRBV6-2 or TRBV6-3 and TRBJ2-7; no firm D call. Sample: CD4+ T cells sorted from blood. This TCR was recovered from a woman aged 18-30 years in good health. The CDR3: CASSPNAPVYSPSYEQYV. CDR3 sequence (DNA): TGTGCCAGCAGTCCCAACGCCCCGGTATATAGCCCCTCCTACGAGCAGTACGTC.